This TCR beta chain was recovered during a study of shared clonotypes between healthy human individuals. About 32,000 T cell genomes (roughly 300 ng DNA) went into each PBMC replicate. The data were produced by immunoSEQ multiplex PCR, yet TCRdb's version contains in-frame clones alone and is incomplete. The sample comprises about half a million clones, about 85% of which are singletons, and 13% rests with the top ten. In this sample, this clone turned up many times. CDR1 and CDR2 (germline): MDHEN, SYDVKM. The CDR3 has 17 amino acids. Losses at the gene ends were 5 bases for V and 2 bases for J; bases not matched to a gene: 15.

The sample comprised PBMCs. This TCR came from a woman aged 40 to 50 in good health. Some clones in this sample may be carry-over from other donors' samples. The chain uses TRBV28 and TRBJ2-7; 7 positions agree with TRBD2. CDR3 in DNA: TGTGCCAGCAGTCCGACGGGTCTAGCGGAAGGAACCTACGAGCAGTACTTC. Amino acids: CASSPTGLAEGTYEQYF.